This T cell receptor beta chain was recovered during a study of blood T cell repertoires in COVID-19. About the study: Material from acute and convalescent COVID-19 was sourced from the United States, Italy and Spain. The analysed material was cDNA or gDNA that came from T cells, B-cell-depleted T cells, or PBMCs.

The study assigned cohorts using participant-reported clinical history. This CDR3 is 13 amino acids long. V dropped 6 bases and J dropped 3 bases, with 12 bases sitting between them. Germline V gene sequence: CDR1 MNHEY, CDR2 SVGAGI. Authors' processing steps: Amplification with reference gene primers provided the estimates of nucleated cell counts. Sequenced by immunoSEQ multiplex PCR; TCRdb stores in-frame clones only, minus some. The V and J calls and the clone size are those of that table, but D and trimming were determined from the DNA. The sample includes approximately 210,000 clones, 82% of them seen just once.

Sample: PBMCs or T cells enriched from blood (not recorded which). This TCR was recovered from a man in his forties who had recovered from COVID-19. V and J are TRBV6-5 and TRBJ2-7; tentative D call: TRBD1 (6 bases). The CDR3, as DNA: TGTGCCAGCAGACAAGGACAGATCTACGAGCAGTACTTC. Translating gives CASRQGQIYEQYF.